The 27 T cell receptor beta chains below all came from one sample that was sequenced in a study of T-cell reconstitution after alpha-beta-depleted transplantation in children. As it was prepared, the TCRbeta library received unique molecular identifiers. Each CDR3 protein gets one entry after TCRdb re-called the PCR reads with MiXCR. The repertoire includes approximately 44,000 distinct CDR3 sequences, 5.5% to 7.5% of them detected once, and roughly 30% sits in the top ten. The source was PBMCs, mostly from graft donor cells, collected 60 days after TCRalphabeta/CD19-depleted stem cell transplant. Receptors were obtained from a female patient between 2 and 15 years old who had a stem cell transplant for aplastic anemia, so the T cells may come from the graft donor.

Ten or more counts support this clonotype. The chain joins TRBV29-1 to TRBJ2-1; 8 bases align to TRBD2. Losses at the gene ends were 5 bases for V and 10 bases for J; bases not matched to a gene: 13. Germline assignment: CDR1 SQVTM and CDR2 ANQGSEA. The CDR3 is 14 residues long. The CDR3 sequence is CSVQPGLDWGEQFF. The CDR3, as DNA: TGCAGCGTTCAACCGGGACTAGACTGGGGGGAGCAGTTCTTC.

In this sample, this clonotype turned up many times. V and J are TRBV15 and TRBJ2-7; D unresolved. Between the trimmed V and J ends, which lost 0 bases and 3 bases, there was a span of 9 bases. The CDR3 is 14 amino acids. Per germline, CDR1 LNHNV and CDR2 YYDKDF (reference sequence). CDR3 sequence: CATSRDKGGYEQYF. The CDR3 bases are TGTGCCACCAGCAGAGATAAAGGCGGCTACGAGCAGTACTTC.

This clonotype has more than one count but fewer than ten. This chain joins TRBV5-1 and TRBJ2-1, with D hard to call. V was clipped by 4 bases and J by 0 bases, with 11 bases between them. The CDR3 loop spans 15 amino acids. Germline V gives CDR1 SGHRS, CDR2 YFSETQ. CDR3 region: CASSVRANSYNEQFF. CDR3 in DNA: TGCGCCAGCAGCGTTAGGGCAAACTCCTACAATGAGCAGTTCTTC.

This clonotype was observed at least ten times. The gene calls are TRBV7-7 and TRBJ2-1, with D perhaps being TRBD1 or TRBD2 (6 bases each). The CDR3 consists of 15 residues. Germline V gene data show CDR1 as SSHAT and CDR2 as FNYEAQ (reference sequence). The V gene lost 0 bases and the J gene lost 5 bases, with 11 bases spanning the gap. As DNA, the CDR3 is TGTGCCAGCAGCTTAGCAACGGGGGCCCACAATGAGCAGTTCTTC. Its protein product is CASSLATGAHNEQFF.

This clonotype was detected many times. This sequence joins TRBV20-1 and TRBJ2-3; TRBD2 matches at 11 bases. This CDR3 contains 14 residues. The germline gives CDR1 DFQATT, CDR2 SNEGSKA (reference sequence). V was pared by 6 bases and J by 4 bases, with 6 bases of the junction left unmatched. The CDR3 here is CSAYTSGGADTQYF. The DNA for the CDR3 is TGCAGTGCCTATACTAGCGGGGGCGCAGATACGCAGTATTTT.

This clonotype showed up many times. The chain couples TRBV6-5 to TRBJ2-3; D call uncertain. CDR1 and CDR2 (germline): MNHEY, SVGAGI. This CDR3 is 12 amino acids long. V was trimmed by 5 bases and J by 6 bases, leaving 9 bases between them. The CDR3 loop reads CASSPNGDTQYF. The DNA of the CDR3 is TGTGCCAGCAGTCCCAATGGGGATACGCAGTATTTT.

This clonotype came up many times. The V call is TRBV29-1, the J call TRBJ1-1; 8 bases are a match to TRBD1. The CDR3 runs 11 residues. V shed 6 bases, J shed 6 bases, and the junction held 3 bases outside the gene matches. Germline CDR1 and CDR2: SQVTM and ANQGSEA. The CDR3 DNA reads TGCAGCGTGATGACAGGGGCTGAAGCTTTCTTT. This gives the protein CSVMTGAEAFF.

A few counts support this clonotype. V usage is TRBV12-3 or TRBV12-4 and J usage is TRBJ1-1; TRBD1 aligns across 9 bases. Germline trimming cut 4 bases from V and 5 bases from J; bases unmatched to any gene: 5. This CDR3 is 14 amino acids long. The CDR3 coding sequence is TGTGCCAGCAGTTCACAGGGGGCGGAAACTGAAGCTTTCTTT. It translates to CASSSQGAETEAFF.

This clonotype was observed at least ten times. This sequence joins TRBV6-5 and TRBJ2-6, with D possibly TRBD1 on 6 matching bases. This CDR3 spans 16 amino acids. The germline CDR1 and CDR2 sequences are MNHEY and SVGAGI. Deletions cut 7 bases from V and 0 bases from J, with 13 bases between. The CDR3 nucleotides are TGTGCCAGCACTAGGACAGCTACCTCTGGGGCCAACGTCCTGACTTTC. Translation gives CASTRTATSGANVLTF.

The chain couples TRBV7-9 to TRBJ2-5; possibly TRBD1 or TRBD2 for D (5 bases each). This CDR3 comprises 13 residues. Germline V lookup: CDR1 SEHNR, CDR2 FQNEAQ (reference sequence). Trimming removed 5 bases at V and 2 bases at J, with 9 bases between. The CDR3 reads CASSPWGQETQYF. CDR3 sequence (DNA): TGTGCCAGCAGCCCCTGGGGGCAAGAGACCCAGTACTTC.

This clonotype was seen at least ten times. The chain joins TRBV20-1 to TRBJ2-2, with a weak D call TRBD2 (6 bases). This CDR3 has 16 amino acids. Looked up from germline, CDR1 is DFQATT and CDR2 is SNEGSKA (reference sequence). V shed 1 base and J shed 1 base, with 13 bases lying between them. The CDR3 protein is CSARGPVRENTGELFF. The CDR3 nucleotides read TGCAGTGCTAGAGGGCCCGTGCGGGAGAACACCGGGGAGCTGTTTTTT.

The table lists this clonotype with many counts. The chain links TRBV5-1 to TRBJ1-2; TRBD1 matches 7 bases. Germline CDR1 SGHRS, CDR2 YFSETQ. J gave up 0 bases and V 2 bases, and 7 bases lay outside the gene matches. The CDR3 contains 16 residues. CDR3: CASSFDGQVANYGYTF. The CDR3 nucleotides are TGCGCCAGCAGCTTCGATGGACAGGTCGCTAACTATGGCTACACCTTC. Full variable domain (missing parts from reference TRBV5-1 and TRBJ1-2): KAGVTQTPRYLIKTRGQQVTLSCSPISGHRSVSWYQQTPGQGLQFLFEYFSETQRNKGNFPGRFSGRQFSNSRSEMNVSTLELGDSALYLCASSFDGQVANYGYTFGSGTRLTVV.

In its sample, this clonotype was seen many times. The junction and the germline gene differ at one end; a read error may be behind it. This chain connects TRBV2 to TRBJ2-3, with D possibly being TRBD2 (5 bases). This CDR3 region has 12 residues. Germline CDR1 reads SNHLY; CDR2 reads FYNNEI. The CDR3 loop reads CASRDTTGWRNF. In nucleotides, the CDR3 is TGTGCCAGCAGGGATACTACGGGATGGCGAAATTTT.

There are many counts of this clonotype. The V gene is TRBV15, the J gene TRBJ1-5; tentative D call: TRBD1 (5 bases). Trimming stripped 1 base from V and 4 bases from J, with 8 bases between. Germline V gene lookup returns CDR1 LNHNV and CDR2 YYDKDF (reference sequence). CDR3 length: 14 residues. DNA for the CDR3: TGTGCCACCAGCAGAGGGGGGGTAAATCAGCCCCAGCATTTT. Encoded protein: CATSRGGVNQPQHF.

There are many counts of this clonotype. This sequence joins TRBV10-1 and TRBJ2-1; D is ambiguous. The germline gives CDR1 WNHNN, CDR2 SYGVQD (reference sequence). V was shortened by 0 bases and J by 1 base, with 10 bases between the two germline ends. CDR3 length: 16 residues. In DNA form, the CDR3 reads TGCGCCAGCAGTGAGTCGCAGTTTGGATCCTACAATGAGCAGTTCTTC. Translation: CASSESQFGSYNEQFF.

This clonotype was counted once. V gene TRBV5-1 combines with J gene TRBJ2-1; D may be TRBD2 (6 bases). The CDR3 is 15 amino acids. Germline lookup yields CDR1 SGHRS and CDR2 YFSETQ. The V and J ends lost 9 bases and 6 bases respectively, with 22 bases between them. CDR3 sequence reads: CATRTGTGPINEQFF. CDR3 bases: TGCGCCACCAGAACCGGGACTGGCCCTATCAATGAGCAGTTCTTC.

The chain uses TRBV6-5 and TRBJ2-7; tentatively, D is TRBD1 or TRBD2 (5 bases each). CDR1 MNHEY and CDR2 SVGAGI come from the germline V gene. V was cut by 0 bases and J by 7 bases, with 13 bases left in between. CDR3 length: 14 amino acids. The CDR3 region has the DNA TGTGCCAGCAGTTACTCCGGGGCCCACGGAGAGCAGTACGTC. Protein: CASSYSGAHGEQYV.

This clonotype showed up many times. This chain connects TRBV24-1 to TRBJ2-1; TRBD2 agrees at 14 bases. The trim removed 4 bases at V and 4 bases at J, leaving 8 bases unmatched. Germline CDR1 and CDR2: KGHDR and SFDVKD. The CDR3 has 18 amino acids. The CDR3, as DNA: TGTGCCACCAGTGAACCGGGGACTAGCGGGAGTGTATACAATGAGCAGTTCTTC. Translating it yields CATSEPGTSGSVYNEQFF.

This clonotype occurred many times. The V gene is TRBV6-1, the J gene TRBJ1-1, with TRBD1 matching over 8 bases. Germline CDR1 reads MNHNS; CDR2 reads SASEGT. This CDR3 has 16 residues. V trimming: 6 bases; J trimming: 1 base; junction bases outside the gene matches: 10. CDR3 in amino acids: CASSKRQGQANTEAFF. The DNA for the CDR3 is TGTGCCAGCAGCAAAAGACAGGGACAGGCGAACACTGAAGCTTTCTTT.

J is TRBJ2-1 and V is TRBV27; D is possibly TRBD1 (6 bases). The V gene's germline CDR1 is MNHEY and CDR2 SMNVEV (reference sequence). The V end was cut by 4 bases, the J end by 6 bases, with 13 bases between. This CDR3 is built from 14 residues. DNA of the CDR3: TGTGCCAGCAGTTCGCTCACAGGGCGCAATGAGCAGTTCTTC. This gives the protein CASSSLTGRNEQFF.

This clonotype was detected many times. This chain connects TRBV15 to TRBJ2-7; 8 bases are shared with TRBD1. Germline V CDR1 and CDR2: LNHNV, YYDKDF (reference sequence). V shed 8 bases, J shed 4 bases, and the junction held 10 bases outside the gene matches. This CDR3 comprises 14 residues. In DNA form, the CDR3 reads TGTGCCACCGGAAGGACAGGGACTTATTACGAGCAGTACTTC. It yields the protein CATGRTGTYYEQYF.

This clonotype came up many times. CDR3 in DNA: TGTGCCAGCAGTTTAATGAGCAGTGCTGGGGCCAACGTCCTGACTTTC. Its protein product is CASSLMSSAGANVLTF. The rearrangement links TRBV28 to TRBJ2-6; D not certain. The V gene lost 2 bases and the J gene lost 2 bases, with 10 bases spanning the gap. The CDR3 has 16 amino acids. Per germline, CDR1 MDHEN and CDR2 SYDVKM.

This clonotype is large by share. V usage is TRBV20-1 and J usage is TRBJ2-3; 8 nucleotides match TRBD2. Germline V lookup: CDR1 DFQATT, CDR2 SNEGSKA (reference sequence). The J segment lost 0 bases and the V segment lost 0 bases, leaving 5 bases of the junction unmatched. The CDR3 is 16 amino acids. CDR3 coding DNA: TGCAGTGCTAGAGATCCCAAGCGGGGGAGCACAGATACGCAGTATTTT. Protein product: CSARDPKRGSTDTQYF.

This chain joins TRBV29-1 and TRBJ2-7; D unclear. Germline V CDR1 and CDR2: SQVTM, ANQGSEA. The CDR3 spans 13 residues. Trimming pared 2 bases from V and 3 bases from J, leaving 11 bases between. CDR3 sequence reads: CSVECPPDYEQYV. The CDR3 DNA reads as TGCAGCGTTGAATGTCCTCCCGACTACGAGCAGTACGTC.

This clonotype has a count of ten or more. This CDR3 reads CASSLKGWETQYF. The CDR3 DNA follows: TGTGCCAGCAGTTTAAAAGGTTGGGAGACCCAGTACTTC. The rearrangement joins TRBV27 to TRBJ2-5; unclear D gene. The germline CDR1 and CDR2 sequences are MNHEY and SMNVEV (reference sequence). The V end was cut by 2 bases, the J end by 5 bases, with 9 bases between. The CDR3 is 13 residues long.

The CDR3 nucleotides read TGCAGTGCTTCCCCCGGGACTAGCGCAAACAATGAGCAGTTCTTC. It is translated as CSASPGTSANNEQFF. The chain carries TRBV20-1 and TRBJ2-1, with TRBD2 matching over 10 bases. The V segment lost 5 bases and the J segment 5 bases; nucleotides outside the gene matches: 9. The germline V gene has CDR1 DFQATT and CDR2 SNEGSKA (reference sequence). The CDR3 is 15 amino acids.

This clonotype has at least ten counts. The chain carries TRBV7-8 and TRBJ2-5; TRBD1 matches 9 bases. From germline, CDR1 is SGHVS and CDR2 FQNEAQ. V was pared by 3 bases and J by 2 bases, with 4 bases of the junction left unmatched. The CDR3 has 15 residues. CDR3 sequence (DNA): TGTGCCAGCAGCTTCGGACAGGGGAGACAAGAGACCCAGTACTTC. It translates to CASSFGQGRQETQYF.